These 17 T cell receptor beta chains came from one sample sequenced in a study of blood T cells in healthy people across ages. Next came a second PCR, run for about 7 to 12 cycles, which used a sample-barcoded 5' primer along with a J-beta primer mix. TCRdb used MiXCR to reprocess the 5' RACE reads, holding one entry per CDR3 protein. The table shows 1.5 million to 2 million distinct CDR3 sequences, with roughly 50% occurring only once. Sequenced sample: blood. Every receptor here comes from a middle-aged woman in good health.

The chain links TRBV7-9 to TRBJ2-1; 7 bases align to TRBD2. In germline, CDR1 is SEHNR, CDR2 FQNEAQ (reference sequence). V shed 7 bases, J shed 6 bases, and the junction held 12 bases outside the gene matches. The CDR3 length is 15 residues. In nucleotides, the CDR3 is TGTGCCAGCATTCTAGGGAGGGGACTTCTCAATGAGCAGTTCTTC. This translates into CASILGRGLLNEQFF. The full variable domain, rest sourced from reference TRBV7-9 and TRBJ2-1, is DTGVSQNPRHKITKRGQNVTFRCDPISEHNRLYWYRQTLGQGPEFLTYFQNEAQLEKSRLLSDRFSAERPKGSFSTLEIQRTEQGDSAMYLCASILGRGLLNEQFFGPGTRLTVL.

The DNA of the CDR3 is TGTGCCAGCAGCTTATTGATCTTTGGCTACACCTTC. This encodes CASSLLIFGYTF. This chain joins TRBV7-2 and TRBJ1-2; D is ambiguous. The V end lost 2 bases, the J end lost 7 bases, and 8 bases lay between the germline ends. The CDR3 loop spans 12 amino acids. In germline, CDR1 is SGHTA, CDR2 FQGNSA.

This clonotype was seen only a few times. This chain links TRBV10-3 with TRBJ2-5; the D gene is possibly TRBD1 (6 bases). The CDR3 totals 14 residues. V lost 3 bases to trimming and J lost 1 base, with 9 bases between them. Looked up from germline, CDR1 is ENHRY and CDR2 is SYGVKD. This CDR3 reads CAISEGQSQETQYF. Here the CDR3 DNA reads TGTGCCATCAGTGAAGGACAGAGCCAAGAGACCCAGTACTTC.

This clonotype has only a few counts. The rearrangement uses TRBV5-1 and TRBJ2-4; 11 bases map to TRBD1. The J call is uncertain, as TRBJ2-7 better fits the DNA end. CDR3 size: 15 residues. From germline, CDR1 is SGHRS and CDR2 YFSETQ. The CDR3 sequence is CASSATGQGANEQYF. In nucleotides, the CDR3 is TGCGCCAGCAGCGCAACTGGACAGGGGGCCAACGAGCAGTACTTC.

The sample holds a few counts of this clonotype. CDR3 region: CSARGLAGDYTQYF. Here the CDR3 DNA reads TGCAGTGCCCGGGGACTAGCGGGGGATTATACGCAGTATTTT. The chain is built from TRBV20-1 and TRBJ2-3, with 14 bases that match TRBD2. J gave up 7 bases and V 6 bases, and 6 bases lay outside the gene matches. This CDR3 comprises 14 residues. The germline V gene has CDR1 DFQATT and CDR2 SNEGSKA (reference sequence).

CDR3 sequence reads: CASSHTLAGSTDTQYF. The CDR3 bases are TGTGCCAGCAGCCATACACTAGCGGGGAGCACAGATACGCAGTATTTT. J is TRBJ2-3 and V is TRBV3-1, with 10 bases that match TRBD2. J gave up 0 bases and V 3 bases, and 3 bases lay outside the gene matches. Germline V CDR1 and CDR2: LGHDT, YNNKEL (reference sequence). The CDR3 length is 16 residues.

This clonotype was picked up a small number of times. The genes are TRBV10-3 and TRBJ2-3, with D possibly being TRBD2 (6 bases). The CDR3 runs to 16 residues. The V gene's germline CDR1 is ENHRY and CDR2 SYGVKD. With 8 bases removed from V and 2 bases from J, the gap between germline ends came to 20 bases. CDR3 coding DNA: TGTGCCATCGCAACCCCTCTACGGGGGTACACAGATACGCAGTATTTT. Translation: CAIATPLRGYTDTQYF.

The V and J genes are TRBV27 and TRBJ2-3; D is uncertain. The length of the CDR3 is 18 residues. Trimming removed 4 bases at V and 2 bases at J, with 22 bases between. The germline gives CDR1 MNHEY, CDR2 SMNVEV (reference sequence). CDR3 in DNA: TGTGCCAGCAGTTCTCTGTCTGAAATTATGACGGACACAGATACGCAGTATTTT. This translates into CASSSLSEIMTDTDTQYF.

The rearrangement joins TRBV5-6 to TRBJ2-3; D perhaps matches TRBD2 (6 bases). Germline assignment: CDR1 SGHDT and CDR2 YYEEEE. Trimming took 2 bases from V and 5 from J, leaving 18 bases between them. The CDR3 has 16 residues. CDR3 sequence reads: CASSFPSEGREDTQYF. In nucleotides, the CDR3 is TGTGCCAGCAGCTTTCCCTCCGAGGGGCGGGAAGATACGCAGTATTTT.

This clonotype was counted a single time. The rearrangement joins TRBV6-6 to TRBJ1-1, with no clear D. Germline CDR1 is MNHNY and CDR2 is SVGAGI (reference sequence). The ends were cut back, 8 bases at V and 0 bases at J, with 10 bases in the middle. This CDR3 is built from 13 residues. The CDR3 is CASLDLLNTEAFF. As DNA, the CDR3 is TGTGCCAGCCTTGATTTGCTGAACACTGAAGCTTTCTTT.

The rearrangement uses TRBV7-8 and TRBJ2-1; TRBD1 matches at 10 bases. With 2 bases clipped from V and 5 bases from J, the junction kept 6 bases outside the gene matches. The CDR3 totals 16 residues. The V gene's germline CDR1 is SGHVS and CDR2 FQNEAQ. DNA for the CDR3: TGTGCCAGCAGCTTAACGGACAGGGGGATCCACAATGAGCAGTTCTTC. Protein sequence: CASSLTDRGIHNEQFF.

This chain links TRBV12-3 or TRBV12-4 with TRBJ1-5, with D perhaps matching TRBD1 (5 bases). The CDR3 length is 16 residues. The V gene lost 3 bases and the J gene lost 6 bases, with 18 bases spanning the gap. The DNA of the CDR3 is TGTGCCAGCAGTTTCGAGGGTGGCAGGGTGGTTCAGCCCCAGCATTTT. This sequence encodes CASSFEGGRVVQPQHF.

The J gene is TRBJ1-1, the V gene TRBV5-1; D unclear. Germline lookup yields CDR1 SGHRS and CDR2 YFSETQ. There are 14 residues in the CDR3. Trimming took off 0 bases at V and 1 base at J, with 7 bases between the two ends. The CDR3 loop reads CASSLGSKNTEAFF. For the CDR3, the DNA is TGCGCCAGCAGCTTGGGTAGCAAGAACACTGAAGCTTTCTTT. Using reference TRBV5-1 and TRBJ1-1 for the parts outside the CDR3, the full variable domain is KAGVTQTPRYLIKTRGQQVTLSCSPISGHRSVSWYQQTPGQGLQFLFEYFSETQRNKGNFPGRFSGRQFSNSRSEMNVSTLELGDSALYLCASSLGSKNTEAFFGQGTRLTVV.

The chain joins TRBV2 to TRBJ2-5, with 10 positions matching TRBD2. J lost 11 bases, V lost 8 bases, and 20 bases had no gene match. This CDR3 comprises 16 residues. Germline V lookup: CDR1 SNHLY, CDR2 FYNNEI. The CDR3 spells CASGASGGPSVNEQYF. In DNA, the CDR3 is TGTGCCAGCGGAGCTAGCGGGGGACCCTCAGTGAATGAGCAGTACTTC.

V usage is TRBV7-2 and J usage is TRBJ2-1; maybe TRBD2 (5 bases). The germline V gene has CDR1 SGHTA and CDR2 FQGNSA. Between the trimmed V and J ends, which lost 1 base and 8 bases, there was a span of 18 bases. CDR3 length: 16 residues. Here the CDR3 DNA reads TGTGCCAGCAGCTTAGGAGGCGGGCGGGCTAGGGATGAGCAGTTCTTC. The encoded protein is CASSLGGGRARDEQFF.

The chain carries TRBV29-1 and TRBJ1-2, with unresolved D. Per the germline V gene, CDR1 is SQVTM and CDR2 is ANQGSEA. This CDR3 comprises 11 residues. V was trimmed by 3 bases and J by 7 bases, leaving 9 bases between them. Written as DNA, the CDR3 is TGCAGCGTTGACCCATCGGGTGGCTACACCTTC. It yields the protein CSVDPSGGYTF.

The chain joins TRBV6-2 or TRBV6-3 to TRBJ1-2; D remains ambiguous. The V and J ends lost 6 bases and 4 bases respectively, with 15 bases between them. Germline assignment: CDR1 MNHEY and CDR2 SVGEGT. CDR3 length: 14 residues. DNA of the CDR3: TGTGCCAGCAGCCCCCCCGGAGCCTCCTATGGCTACACCTTC. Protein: CASSPPGASYGYTF.